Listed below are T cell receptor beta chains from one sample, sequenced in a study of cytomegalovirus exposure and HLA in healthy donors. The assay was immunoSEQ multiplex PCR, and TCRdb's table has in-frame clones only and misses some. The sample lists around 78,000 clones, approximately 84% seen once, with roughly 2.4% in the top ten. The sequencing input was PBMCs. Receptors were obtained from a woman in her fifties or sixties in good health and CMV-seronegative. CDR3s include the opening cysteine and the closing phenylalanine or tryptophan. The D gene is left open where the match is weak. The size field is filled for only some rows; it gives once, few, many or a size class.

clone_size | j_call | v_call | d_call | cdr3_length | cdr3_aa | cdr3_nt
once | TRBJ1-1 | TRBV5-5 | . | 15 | CASSLVTAANTEAFF | TGTGCCAGCAGCTTGGTTACAGCGGCGAACACTGAAGCTTTCTTT
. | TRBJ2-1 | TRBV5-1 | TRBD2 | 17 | CASSDAGLADSYNEQFF | TGCGCCAGCAGCGATGCGGGACTAGCGGACTCCTACAATGAGCAGTTCTTC
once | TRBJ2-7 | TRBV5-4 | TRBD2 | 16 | CASSSTLAGRSYEQYF | TGTGCCAGCAGCTCTACATTAGCGGGACGCTCCTACGAGCAGTACTTC
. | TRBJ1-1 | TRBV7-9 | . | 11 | CASIRDTEAFF | TGTGCCAGCATCAGGGACACTGAAGCTTTCTTT
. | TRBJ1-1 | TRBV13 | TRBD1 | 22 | CASSLDQGQGFIDGTGLTEAFF | TGTGCCAGCAGCCTCGACCAAGGACAGGGATTTATTGACGGAACGGGTTTGACTGAAGCTTTCTTT
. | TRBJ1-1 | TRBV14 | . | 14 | CASSQLTGNTEAFF | TGTGCCAGCAGCCAGCTAACAGGGAACACTGAAGCTTTCTTT
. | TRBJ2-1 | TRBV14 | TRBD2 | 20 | CASSQLPGLAGETHYNEQFF | TGTGCCAGCAGCCAACTCCCGGGACTAGCGGGCGAGACCCATTACAATGAGCAGTTCTTC
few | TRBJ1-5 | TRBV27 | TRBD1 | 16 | CASSLSGQNRGQPQHF | TGTGCCAGCAGTCTCTCGGGACAGAACAGAGGGCAGCCCCAGCATTTT
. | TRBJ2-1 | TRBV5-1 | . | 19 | CASSFAGSTRTTGYNEQFF | TGCGCCAGCAGCTTCGCCGGGTCTACCAGAACAACGGGCTACAATGAGCAGTTCTTC
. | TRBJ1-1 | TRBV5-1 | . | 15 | CASSLGTDLNTEAFF | TGCGCCAGCAGCCTTGGAACAGATTTGAACACTGAAGCTTTCTTT
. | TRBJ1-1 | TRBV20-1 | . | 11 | CSASYNTEAFF | TGCAGTGCCTCGTATAACACTGAAGCTTTCTTT
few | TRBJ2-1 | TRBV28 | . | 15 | CASSLLRESGNEQFF | TGTGCCAGCAGTTTACTCCGGGAGTCAGGCAATGAGCAGTTCTTC
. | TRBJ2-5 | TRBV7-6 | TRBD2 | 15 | CASSLSSGSQETQYF | TGTGCCAGCAGCTTAAGTAGCGGGTCCCAAGAGACCCAGTACTTC
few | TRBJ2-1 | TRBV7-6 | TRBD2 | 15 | CASSLDTGTTNEQFF | TGTGCCAGCAGCTTAGATACCGGGACTACCAATGAGCAGTTCTTC
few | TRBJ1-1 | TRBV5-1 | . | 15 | CASSSVLQGGTEAFF | TGCGCCAGCAGCTCAGTTTTGCAGGGAGGAACTGAAGCTTTCTTT
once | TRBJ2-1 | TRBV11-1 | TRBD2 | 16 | CASSLRTSGGNYEQFF | TGTGCCAGCAGCTTAAGGACTAGCGGGGGGAACTATGAGCAGTTCTTC
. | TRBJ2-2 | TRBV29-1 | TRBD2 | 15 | CSVLLVGGGTGELFF | TGCAGCGTCCTCCTTGTGGGCGGGGGGACCGGGGAGCTGTTTTTT
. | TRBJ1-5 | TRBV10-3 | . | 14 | CAISMDSIKGPQHF | TGTGCCATCAGTATGGACAGCATCAAGGGCCCCCAGCATTTT
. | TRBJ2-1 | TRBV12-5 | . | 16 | CASGLTGEEVNNEQFF | TGTGCTAGTGGGCTGACGGGGGAGGAAGTTAACAATGAGCAGTTCTTC
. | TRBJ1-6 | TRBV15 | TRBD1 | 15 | CATSTRGQGRGPLHF | TGTGCCACCAGCACCCGCGGACAGGGACGGGGACCCCTCCACTTT
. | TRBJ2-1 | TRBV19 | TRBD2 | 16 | CASSISGTIHWNEQFF | TGTGCCAGTAGTATATCCGGGACTATTCATTGGAATGAGCAGTTCTTC
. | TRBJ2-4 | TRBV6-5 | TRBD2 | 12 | CATLSGGNIQYF | TGTGCCACCCTCTCGGGGGGAAACATTCAGTACTTC
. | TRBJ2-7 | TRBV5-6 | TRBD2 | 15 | CASSLPRTSSYEQYF | TGTGCCAGCAGCTTGCCACGGACTAGCTCCTACGAGCAGTACTTC
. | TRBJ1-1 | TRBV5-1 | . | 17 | CASSLRGRGIGNTEAFF | TGCGCCAGCAGCTTGAGGGGGAGGGGGATCGGGAACACTGAAGCTTTCTTT
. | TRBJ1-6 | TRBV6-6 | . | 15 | CASSYAAGTNSPLHF | TGTGCCAGCAGTTACGCGGCAGGGACTAACTCACCCCTCCACTTT
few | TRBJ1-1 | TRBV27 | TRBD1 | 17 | CASSLSTGFTGDTEAFF | TGTGCCAGCAGTTTATCGACAGGTTTTACAGGGGACACTGAAGCTTTCTTT
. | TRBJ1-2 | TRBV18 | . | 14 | CASSPASAGYGYTF | TGTGCCAGCTCACCAGCCTCCGCCGGCTATGGCTACACCTTC